This TCR beta chain was captured in a study of blood T cell repertoires in COVID-19. The junction had 4 bases not matched to a gene; V was cut back by 0 bases and J by 5 bases. The CDR3 contains 14 residues. CDR1 and CDR2 (germline): SGHRS, YFSETQ. The method was immunoSEQ multiplex PCR; TCRdb's version includes in-frame clones alone and lacks a portion of them. The repertoire holds about 120,000 clones, with 90% as singletons. The source of this sequence is a human donor with active COVID-19. The donor label of this sample is uncertain. The rearrangement links TRBV5-1 to TRBJ2-7, with 8 bases fitting TRBD1. The sequenced material came from peripheral blood. CDR3 loop: CASSLDGQGNEQYF. The CDR3 bases are TGCGCCAGCAGCTTGGACGGACAGGGAAACGAGCAGTACTTC.